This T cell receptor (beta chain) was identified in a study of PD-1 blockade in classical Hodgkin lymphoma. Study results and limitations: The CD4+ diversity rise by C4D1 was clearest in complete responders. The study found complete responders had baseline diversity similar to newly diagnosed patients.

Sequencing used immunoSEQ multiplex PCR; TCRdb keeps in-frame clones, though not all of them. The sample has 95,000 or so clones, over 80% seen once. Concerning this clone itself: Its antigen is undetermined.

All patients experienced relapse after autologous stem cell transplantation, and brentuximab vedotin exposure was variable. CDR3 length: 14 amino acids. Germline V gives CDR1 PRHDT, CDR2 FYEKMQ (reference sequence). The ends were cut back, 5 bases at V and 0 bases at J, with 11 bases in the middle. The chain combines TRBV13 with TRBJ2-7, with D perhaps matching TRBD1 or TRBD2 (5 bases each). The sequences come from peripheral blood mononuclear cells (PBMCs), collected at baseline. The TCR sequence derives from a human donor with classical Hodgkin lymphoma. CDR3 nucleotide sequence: TGTGCCAGCAGCCAGGGACGGGCCTCCTACGAGCAGTACTTC. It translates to CASSQGRASYEQYF.